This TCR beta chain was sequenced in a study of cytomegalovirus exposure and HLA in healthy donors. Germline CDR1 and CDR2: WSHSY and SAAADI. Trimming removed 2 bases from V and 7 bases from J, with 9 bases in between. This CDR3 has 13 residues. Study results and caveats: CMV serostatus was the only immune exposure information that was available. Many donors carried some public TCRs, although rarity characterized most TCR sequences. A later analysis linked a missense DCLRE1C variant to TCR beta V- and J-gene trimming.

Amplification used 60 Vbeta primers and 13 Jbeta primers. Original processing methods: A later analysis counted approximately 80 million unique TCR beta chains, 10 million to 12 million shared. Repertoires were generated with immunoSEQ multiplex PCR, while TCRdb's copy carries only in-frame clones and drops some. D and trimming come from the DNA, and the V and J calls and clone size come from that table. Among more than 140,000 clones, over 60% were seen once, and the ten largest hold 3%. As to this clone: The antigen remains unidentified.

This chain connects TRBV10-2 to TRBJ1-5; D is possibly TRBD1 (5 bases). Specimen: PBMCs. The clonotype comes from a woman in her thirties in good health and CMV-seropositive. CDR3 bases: TGCGCCAGCAGTGAGGGGGCGGAACAGCCCCAGCATTTT. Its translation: CASSEGAEQPQHF.